The 7 T cell receptor beta chains below were found in one sample sequenced in a study of regulatory T cells in long-lasting Graves disease. Described time point: persistent/refractory GD, antithyroid drugs over 5 years with positive TRAb. RNA extracted from PBMCs served as the sequencing template. According to the study, TCR beta libraries were built with iRepertoire HTBI primers and CDR3-region Arm-PCR. TCRdb analysed the multiplex PCR reads with MiXCR anew, one entry per CDR3 protein. This sample has 300,000 to 500,000 distinct CDR3 sequences, with around 21% found just once. The specimen comprised peripheral blood mononuclear cells (PBMCs), sampled when the disease was refractory, from a patient treated with antithyroid drugs. The source is a female donor with Graves disease.

Of note for this clonotype: This may be a read error, as it is one base from a much larger clone. The chain recombines TRBV28 with TRBJ2-1; D unresolved. This CDR3 comprises 15 residues. CDR1 is MDHEN and CDR2 is SYDVKM in the germline V gene. V lost 1 base to trimming and J lost 0 bases, with 7 bases between them. CDR3 nucleotides: TGTGCCAGCAGTTTATCCAGCGACTCCTACAATGAGCAGTTCTTC. It is translated as CASSLSSDSYNEQFF.

This clonotype was counted between two and nine times. This chain links TRBV9 with TRBJ2-7; D possibly matches TRBD1 or TRBD2 (5 bases each). This CDR3 has 14 amino acids. Germline values: CDR1 SGDLS, CDR2 YYNGEE. Trimming removed 3 bases from V and 2 bases from J, with 12 bases in between. CDR3 sequence (DNA): TGTGCCAGCAGCGCGGGGCCGGAGGCCTACGAGCAGTACTTC. Protein: CASSAGPEAYEQYF.

The gene calls are TRBV6-5 and TRBJ2-2, with D maybe TRBD2 (5 bases). Per germline, CDR1 MNHEY and CDR2 SVGAGI. Trimming left V 2 bases short and J 5 bases short, with 12 bases between. This CDR3 is built from 15 residues. Here the CDR3 reads CASSYGRARTGELFF. Written as DNA, the CDR3 is TGTGCCAGCAGTTACGGGAGAGCTCGTACCGGGGAGCTGTTTTTT.

Only a few counts were recorded for this clonotype. The CDR3 loop is CSARRETDTQYF. The CDR3 DNA is TGCAGTGCTAGAAGGGAAACAGATACGCAGTATTTT. The chain recombines TRBV20-1 with TRBJ2-3; no definite D call. Trimming left V 2 bases short and J 3 bases short, with 6 bases between. Germline CDR1 reads DFQATT; CDR2 reads SNEGSKA (reference sequence). This CDR3 has 12 residues.

About this clonotype: One end of the junction fails to match germline, which may point to a read error. The J gene is TRBJ1-6, the V gene TRBV13; 7 bases line up with TRBD1. The germline gives CDR1 PRHDT, CDR2 FYEKMQ (reference sequence). The CDR3 loop spans 14 amino acids. The CDR3 reads CASSVGQAHSPLHF. The CDR3 DNA sequence: TGTGCCAGCAGCGTAGGACAGGCACATTCACCCCTCCACTTT.

This clonotype was seen more than once but under ten times. The genes are TRBV27 and TRBJ1-4, with 8 nucleotides matching TRBD1. CDR1 and CDR2 (germline): MNHEY, SMNVEV (reference sequence). The CDR3 extends over 15 amino acids. The V gene end was trimmed by 8 bases and the J gene end by 7 bases; junction bases not matched to a gene: 12. The CDR3 loop is CASASTGGGGEKLFF. Here the CDR3 DNA reads TGTGCCAGCGCCTCCACAGGGGGTGGCGGTGAAAAACTGTTTTTT.

This clonotype has more than one count but fewer than ten. Compared with germline, one end of the junction differs, possibly owing to a read error. The J gene is TRBJ2-4, the V gene TRBV30, with TRBD2 matching 10 bases. The germline gives CDR1 GTSNPN, CDR2 SVGIG (reference sequence). The CDR3 spans 14 residues. The CDR3 sequence is CAWSPGTSENTQYF. The CDR3 region has the DNA TGTGCCTGGAGTCCCGGGACTAGCGAAAACACTCAGTACTTC. The whole variable domain, remainder taken from reference TRBV30 and TRBJ2-4, is SQTIHQWPATLVQPVGSPLSLECTVEGTSNPNLYWYRQAAGRGLQLLFYSVGIGQISSEVPQNLSASRPQDRQFILSSKKLLLSDSGFYLCAWSPGTSENTQYFGAGTRLSVL.